One and the same sample provided the 25 T cell receptor beta chains below, sequenced in a study of T-cell memory formation after mild COVID-19 (dated by TCRdb to about 2021). Libraries were constructed by 5' RACE. The data were produced on an Illumina NovaSeq 6000. In-frame beta chains were kept once TCRdb had trimmed the public reads at Q25 with fastp and called clones with MiXCR. Rows are combined by CDR3 protein, so each entry shows the most common genes and DNA. The table for this sample lists some 450,000 distinct CDR3 sequences; 20% of them were counted only once. The ten largest clones add up to 7.5% to 9.5% of the sample. Sequencing used PBMCs or a T cell subset sorted from them (not recorded which). The receptor set was obtained from an adult woman who had mild COVID-19 (a few samples of this study predate the infection). The sample titles of this study are shuffled in the database, so cell type and time point are left out; the donor was told from shared clones.

This clonotype was found a few times. The chain recombines TRBV6-5 with TRBJ1-6; 8 bases match TRBD1. The germline V gene has CDR1 MNHEY and CDR2 SVGAGI. This CDR3 has 15 amino acids. Losses at the gene ends were 2 bases for V and 7 bases for J; bases not matched to a gene: 4. The CDR3 DNA reads as TGTGCCAGCAGTTACGGGCAGGGGGCCAATTCACCCCTCCACTTT. It yields the protein CASSYGQGANSPLHF.

This clonotype appeared a few times. The V gene is TRBV24-1, the J gene TRBJ1-5; D uncertain. With 3 bases removed from V and 0 bases from J, the gap between germline ends came to 5 bases. The CDR3 is made up of 14 amino acids. CDR1 and CDR2 (germline): KGHDR, SFDVKD. The CDR3 coding sequence is TGTGCCACCAGTGATGAGGATAGCAATCAGCCCCAGCATTTT. It codes for CATSDEDSNQPQHF.

This clonotype was picked up a small number of times. This chain links TRBV20-1 with TRBJ1-3; perhaps TRBD1 as D (6 bases). Germline lookup yields CDR1 DFQATT and CDR2 SNEGSKA (reference sequence). V lost 6 bases and J 4 bases, leaving 10 bases between the germline ends. The CDR3 contains 12 residues. CDR3 DNA sequence: TGCAGTGCCAGGGGATTAGGAAACACCATATATTTT. Its protein is CSARGLGNTIYF.

The chain recombines TRBV6-2 or TRBV6-3 with TRBJ1-2; TRBD1 matches at 8 bases. In germline, CDR1 is MNHEY, CDR2 SVGEGT. V trimming: 4 bases; J trimming: 4 bases; junction bases outside the gene matches: 8. There are 15 residues in the CDR3. The DNA for the CDR3 is TGTGCCAGCAGTTCGACAACTGGGACAGGCTATGGCTACACCTTC. Its protein product is CASSSTTGTGYGYTF.

This clonotype turned up a few times. V gene TRBV12-3 or TRBV12-4 combines with J gene TRBJ2-3, with TRBD2 matching over 10 bases. Unmatched junction bases numbered 4, after V lost 7 bases and J lost 3 bases. The CDR3 is made up of 14 amino acids. CDR3 residues: CASKTGLATDTQYF. The CDR3 DNA is TGTGCCAGCAAGACGGGACTAGCGACAGATACGCAGTATTTT.

The chain joins TRBV5-6 to TRBJ2-7; no definite D call. This CDR3 comprises 14 residues. Germline V gives CDR1 SGHDT, CDR2 YYEEEE. Trimming pared 0 bases from V and 2 bases from J, leaving 9 bases between. CDR3 residues: CASSLVAAPYEQYF. In DNA, the CDR3 is TGTGCCAGCAGCTTGGTGGCAGCCCCCTACGAGCAGTACTTC. Using reference TRBV5-6 and TRBJ2-7 for the parts outside the CDR3, the full variable domain is DAGVTQSPTHLIKTRGQQVTLRCSPKSGHDTVSWYQQALGQGPQFIFQYYEEEERQRGNFPDRFSGHQFPNYSSELNVNALLLGDSALYLCASSLVAAPYEQYFGPGTRLTVT.

This clonotype was seen a handful of times. The chain recombines TRBV20-1 with TRBJ2-1; D perhaps matches TRBD2 (6 bases). Germline V lookup: CDR1 DFQATT, CDR2 SNEGSKA (reference sequence). With 0 bases removed from V and 0 bases from J, the gap between germline ends came to 9 bases. The CDR3 is 15 amino acids. The CDR3 nucleotides are TGCAGTGCTAGAGAGGGAGGAGCCTCCTACAATGAGCAGTTCTTC. Translation gives CSAREGGASYNEQFF.

Many counts were recorded for this clonotype. The chain combines TRBV12-3 or TRBV12-4 with TRBJ1-6; 8 nucleotides align to TRBD1. The length of the CDR3 is 14 residues. V gave up 1 base and J gave up 9 bases; unmatched junction bases: 2. The CDR3 DNA follows: TGTGCCAGCAGTTTAGGGCAGGGGGCTTCACCCCTCCACTTT. Residues: CASSLGQGASPLHF.

This clonotype showed up many times. The chain uses TRBV7-8 and TRBJ1-1; D possibly corresponds to TRBD1 (6 bases). Trimming took off 5 bases at V and 5 bases at J, with 21 bases between the two ends. CDR1 and CDR2 from the germline V gene are SGHVS and FQNEAQ. CDR3 length: 16 residues. The CDR3 DNA reads as TGTGCCAGCAGCCCAGTAACAGGGTGGGTAGAGACTGAAGCTTTCTTT. Translating it yields CASSPVTGWVETEAFF.

This clonotype occurred a few times. The J gene is TRBJ2-3, the V gene TRBV6-5, with 10 bases that match TRBD1. Germline values: CDR1 MNHEY, CDR2 SVGAGI. There are 15 residues in the CDR3. With V trimmed by 5 bases and J by 3 bases, 5 bases remained unmatched. This CDR3 reads CASSTDRGQTDTQYF. CDR3 coding DNA: TGTGCCAGCAGTACCGACAGGGGGCAGACAGATACGCAGTATTTT.

The rearrangement uses TRBV5-1 and TRBJ2-5; D could derive from TRBD1 or TRBD2 (5 bases each). Germline assignment: CDR1 SGHRS and CDR2 YFSETQ. CDR3 length: 14 amino acids. Trimming pared 0 bases from V and 5 bases from J, leaving 11 bases between. This CDR3 reads CASSLAGTRETQYF. CDR3 in DNA: TGCGCCAGCAGCTTGGCGGGGACCAGGGAGACCCAGTACTTC.

The chain joins TRBV20-1 to TRBJ2-2; 10 bases fit TRBD2. After removal of 1 base from V and 5 bases from J, the junction contained 7 bases not matched to a gene. Germline V gene data show CDR1 as DFQATT and CDR2 as SNEGSKA (reference sequence). There are 16 residues in the CDR3. CDR3 bases: TGCAGTGCTAGAGCCCTAGCGGGAGAGAGGACCGGGGAGCTGTTTTTT. This sequence encodes CSARALAGERTGELFF.

This clonotype was seen a few times. The genes are TRBV5-1 and TRBJ2-6; no clear D. The germline gives CDR1 SGHRS, CDR2 YFSETQ. V was clipped by 1 base and J by 2 bases, with 7 bases between them. The CDR3 consists of 15 residues. The CDR3 spells CASSLLVTGANVLTF. Written as DNA, the CDR3 is TGCGCCAGCAGCTTGCTCGTTACTGGGGCCAACGTCCTGACTTTC.

This clonotype was seen just once. The CDR3 loop reads CSARGQGNTDTQYF. CDR3 in DNA: TGCAGTGCTAGGGGACAGGGTAATACAGATACGCAGTATTTT. This chain joins TRBV20-1 and TRBJ2-3; 9 bases map to TRBD1. Trimming at V came to 3 bases and at J to 3 bases, leaving 4 bases not matched to a gene. The CDR3 totals 14 residues. CDR1 is DFQATT, CDR2 SNEGSKA, per germline (reference sequence).

The chain uses TRBV21-1 and TRBJ2-7. TRBV21-1 is a pseudogene locus. CDR3 size: 14 residues. The CDR3 protein is CASSKNRQSYEQYF. DNA of the CDR3: TGTGCCAGCAGCAAAAACCGCCAATCCTACGAGCAGTACTTC.

This clonotype was seen a handful of times. The chain employs TRBV2 and TRBJ1-2; 8 nucleotides line up with TRBD1. Per the germline V gene, CDR1 is SNHLY and CDR2 is FYNNEI. With V trimmed by 6 bases and J by 2 bases, 11 bases remained unmatched. The CDR3 covers 16 residues. The CDR3 region is CASSARTGRANYGYTF. CDR3 DNA: TGTGCCAGCAGCGCTCGGACAGGGAGGGCCAACTATGGCTACACCTTC.

V and J are TRBV10-3 and TRBJ1-5, with D possibly being TRBD1 (6 bases). Germline V gene sequence: CDR1 ENHRY, CDR2 SYGVKD. Trimming removed 6 bases at V and 5 bases at J, with 17 bases between. This CDR3 has 15 residues. Written as DNA, the CDR3 is TGTGCCATCAGGAAGGACAGCCCGTCTGATCAGCCCCAGCATTTT. It yields the protein CAIRKDSPSDQPQHF.

The chain recombines TRBV20-1 with TRBJ2-7, with TRBD2 matching over 11 bases. This CDR3 comprises 14 residues. The germline gives CDR1 DFQATT, CDR2 SNEGSKA (reference sequence). V shed 2 bases, J shed 0 bases, and the junction held 0 bases outside the gene matches. The CDR3 is CSARLAGGSYEQYF. The CDR3 bases are TGCAGTGCTAGACTAGCGGGGGGCTCCTACGAGCAGTACTTC.

This clonotype was counted only a few times. The V gene is TRBV7-9, the J gene TRBJ1-2; no clear D. Between the trimmed V and J ends, which lost 5 bases and 11 bases, there was a span of 18 bases. The CDR3 consists of 13 residues. Germline V CDR1 and CDR2: SEHNR, FQNEAQ (reference sequence). The CDR3 here is CASSIPGPAFYTF. The CDR3 nucleotides are TGTGCCAGCAGCATTCCGGGCCCCGCTTTTTACACCTTC.

In its sample, this clonotype was seen a few times. V and J are TRBV27 and TRBJ2-7, with D perhaps matching TRBD1 (5 bases). V lost 2 bases, J lost 2 bases, and 16 bases lay in between. Germline V lookup: CDR1 MNHEY, CDR2 SMNVEV (reference sequence). The CDR3 totals 16 residues. CDR3 in amino acids: CASSLRWTHSTYEQYF. The CDR3 DNA is TGTGCCAGCAGTTTAAGGTGGACACATAGTACCTACGAGCAGTACTTC.

The gene calls are TRBV7-9 and TRBJ1-1; no clear D. Germline CDR1 SEHNR, CDR2 FQNEAQ (reference sequence). With 3 bases removed from V and 9 bases from J, the gap between germline ends came to 20 bases. The CDR3 is 15 residues long. The DNA for the CDR3 is TGTGCCAGCAGCTTTCCGTTGGAGGGTTCGGGAAAAGCTTTCTTT. Translating gives CASSFPLEGSGKAFF.

The chain carries TRBV2 and TRBJ1-2; D is perhaps TRBD1 (5 bases). This CDR3 spans 14 amino acids. V was clipped by 4 bases and J by 9 bases, with 18 bases between them. Germline V gives CDR1 SNHLY, CDR2 FYNNEI. Here the CDR3 reads CASSGGAGTFRYTF. Here the CDR3 DNA reads TGTGCCAGCAGTGGAGGTGCCGGGACGTTTCGCTACACCTTC.

J is TRBJ1-4 and V is TRBV5-1; D is possibly TRBD1 (5 bases). The germline V gene has CDR1 SGHRS and CDR2 YFSETQ. Trimming removed 5 bases at V and 5 bases at J, with 13 bases between. This CDR3 has 14 amino acids. In DNA form, the CDR3 reads TGCGCCAGCAGGATCGGGACGTCGAATGAAAAACTGTTTTTT. This translates into CASRIGTSNEKLFF.

This chain joins TRBV7-3 and TRBJ1-6; a weak D match, TRBD1 (5 bases). V was cut by 5 bases and J by 1 base, with 15 bases left in between. CDR1 is SGHTA and CDR2 is FQGTGA in the germline V gene. The CDR3 consists of 17 residues. In DNA form, the CDR3 reads TGTGCCAGCAGCCCGGCAGGGAAAGGATCCTATAATTCACCCCTCCACTTT. It specifies CASSPAGKGSYNSPLHF.

A few counts support this clonotype. The V call is TRBV7-9, the J call TRBJ1-6; TRBD1 matches at 8 bases. Germline V CDR1 and CDR2: SEHNR, FQNEAQ (reference sequence). With 4 bases clipped from V and 7 bases from J, the junction kept 6 bases outside the gene matches. The CDR3 is 15 residues long. CDR3 loop: CASSSGQGQNSPLHF. Written as DNA, the CDR3 is TGTGCCAGCAGCTCCGGACAGGGCCAGAATTCACCCCTCCACTTT.